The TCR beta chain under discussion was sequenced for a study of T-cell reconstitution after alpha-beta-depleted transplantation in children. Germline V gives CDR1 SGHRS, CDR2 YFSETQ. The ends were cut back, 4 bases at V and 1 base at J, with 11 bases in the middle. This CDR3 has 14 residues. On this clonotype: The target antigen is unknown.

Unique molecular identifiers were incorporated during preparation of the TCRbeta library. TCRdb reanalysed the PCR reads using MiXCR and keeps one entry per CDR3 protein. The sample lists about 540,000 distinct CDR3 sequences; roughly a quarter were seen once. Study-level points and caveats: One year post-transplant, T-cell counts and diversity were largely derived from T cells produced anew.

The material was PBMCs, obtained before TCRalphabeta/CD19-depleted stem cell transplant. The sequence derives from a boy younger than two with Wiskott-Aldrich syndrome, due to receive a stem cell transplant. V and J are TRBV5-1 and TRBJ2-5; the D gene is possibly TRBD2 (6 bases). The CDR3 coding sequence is TGCGCCAGCAGCAAGGGACTGCCCCAAGAGACCCAGTACTTC. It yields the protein CASSKGLPQETQYF. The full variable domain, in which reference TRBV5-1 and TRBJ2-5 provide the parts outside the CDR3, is KAGVTQTPRYLIKTRGQQVTLSCSPISGHRSVSWYQQTPGQGLQFLFEYFSETQRNKGNFPGRFSGRQFSNSRSEMNVSTLELGDSALYLCASSKGLPQETQYFGPGTRLLVL.